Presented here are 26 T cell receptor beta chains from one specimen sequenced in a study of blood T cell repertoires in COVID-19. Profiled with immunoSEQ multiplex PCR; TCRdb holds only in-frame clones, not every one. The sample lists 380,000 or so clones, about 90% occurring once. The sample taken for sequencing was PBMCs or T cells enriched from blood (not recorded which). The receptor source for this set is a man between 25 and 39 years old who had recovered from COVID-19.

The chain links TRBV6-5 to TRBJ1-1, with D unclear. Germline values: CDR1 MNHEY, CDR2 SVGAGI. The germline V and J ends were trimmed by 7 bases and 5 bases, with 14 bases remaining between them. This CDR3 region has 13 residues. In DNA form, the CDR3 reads TGTGCCAGCAAGTGGCCTCAAGTTACTGAAGCTTTCTTT. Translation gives CASKWPQVTEAFF.

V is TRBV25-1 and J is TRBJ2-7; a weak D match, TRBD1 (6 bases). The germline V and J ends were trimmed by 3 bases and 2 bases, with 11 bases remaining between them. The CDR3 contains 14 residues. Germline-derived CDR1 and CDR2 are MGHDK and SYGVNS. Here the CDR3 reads CASSETGLTYEQYF. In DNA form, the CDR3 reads TGTGCCAGCAGTGAGACAGGCCTCACCTACGAGCAGTACTTC.

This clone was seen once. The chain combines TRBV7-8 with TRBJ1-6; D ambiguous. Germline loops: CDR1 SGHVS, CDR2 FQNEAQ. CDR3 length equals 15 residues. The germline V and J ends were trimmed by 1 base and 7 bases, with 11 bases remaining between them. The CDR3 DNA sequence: TGTGCCAGCAGCTTAGTGGGCACCGAAAATTCACCCCTCCACTTT. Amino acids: CASSLVGTENSPLHF.

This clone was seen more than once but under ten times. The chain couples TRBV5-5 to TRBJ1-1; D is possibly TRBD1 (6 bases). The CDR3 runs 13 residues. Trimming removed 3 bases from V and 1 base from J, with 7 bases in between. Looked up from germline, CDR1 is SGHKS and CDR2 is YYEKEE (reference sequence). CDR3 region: CASSWGQNTEAFF. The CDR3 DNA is TGTGCCAGCAGCTGGGGACAGAACACTGAAGCTTTCTTT. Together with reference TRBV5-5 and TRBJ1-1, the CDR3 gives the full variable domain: DAGVTQSPTHLIKTRGQQVTLRCSPISGHKSVSWYQQVLGQGPQFIFQYYEKEERGRGNFPDRFSARQFPNYSSELNVNALLLGDSALYLCASSWGQNTEAFFGQGTRLTVV.

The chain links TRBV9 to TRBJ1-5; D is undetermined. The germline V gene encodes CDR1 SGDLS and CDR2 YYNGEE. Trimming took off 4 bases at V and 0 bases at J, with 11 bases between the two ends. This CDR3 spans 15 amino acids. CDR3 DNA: TGTGCCAGCAGCCCCGCCCCAGATAGCAATCAGCCCCAGCATTTT. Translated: CASSPAPDSNQPQHF.

The CDR3 nucleotides read TGTGCCAGCAGCCCCCAGGGGCCGAACACCGGGGAGCTGTTTTTT. Residues: CASSPQGPNTGELFF. The chain combines TRBV4-2 with TRBJ2-2; D perhaps matches TRBD1 (6 bases). Trimming removed 4 bases at V and 0 bases at J, with 9 bases between. Germline values: CDR1 LGHNA, CDR2 YNFKEQ. CDR3 length: 15 amino acids.

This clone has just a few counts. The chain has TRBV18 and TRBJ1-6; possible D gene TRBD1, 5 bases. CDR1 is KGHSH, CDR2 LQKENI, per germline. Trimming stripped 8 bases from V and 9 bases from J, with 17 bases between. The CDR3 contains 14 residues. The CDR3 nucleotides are TGTGCCAGCGAACCCGGGGGTAGCGGTTCACCCCTCCACTTT. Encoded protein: CASEPGGSGSPLHF.

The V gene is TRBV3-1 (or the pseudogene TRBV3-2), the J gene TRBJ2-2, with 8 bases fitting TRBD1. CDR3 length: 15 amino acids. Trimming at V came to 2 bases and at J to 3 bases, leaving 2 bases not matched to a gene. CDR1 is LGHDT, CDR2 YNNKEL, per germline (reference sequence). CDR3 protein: CASSQNRGDTGELFF. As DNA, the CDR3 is TGTGCCAGCAGCCAAAACAGGGGGGACACCGGGGAGCTGTTTTTT.

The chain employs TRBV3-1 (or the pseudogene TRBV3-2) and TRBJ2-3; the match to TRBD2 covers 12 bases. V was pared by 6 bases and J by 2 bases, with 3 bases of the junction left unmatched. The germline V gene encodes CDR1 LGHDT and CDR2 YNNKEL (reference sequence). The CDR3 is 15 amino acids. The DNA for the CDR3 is TGTGCCAGCAGTCTAGCGGGGGGGCCCACAGATACGCAGTATTTT. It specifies CASSLAGGPTDTQYF.

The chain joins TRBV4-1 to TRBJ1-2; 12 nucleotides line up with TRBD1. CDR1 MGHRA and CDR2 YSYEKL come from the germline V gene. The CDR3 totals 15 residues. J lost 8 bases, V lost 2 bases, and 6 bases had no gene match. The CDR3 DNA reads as TGCGCCAGCAGCCAACTCGGGACAGGGGGCCAGGGCTACACCTTC. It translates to CASSQLGTGGQGYTF.

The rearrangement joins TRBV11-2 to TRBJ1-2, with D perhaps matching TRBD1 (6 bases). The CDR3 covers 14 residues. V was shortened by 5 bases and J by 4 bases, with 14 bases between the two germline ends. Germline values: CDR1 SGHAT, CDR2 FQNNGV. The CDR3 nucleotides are TGTGCCAGCAGCACCCACAGGGCGGGCTATGGCTACACCTTC. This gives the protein CASSTHRAGYGYTF. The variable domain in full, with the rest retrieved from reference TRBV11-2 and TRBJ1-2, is EAGVAQSPRYKIIEKRQSVAFWCNPISGHATLYWYQQILGQGPKLLIQFQNNGVVDDSQLPKDRFSAERLKGVDSTLKIQPAKLEDSAVYLCASSTHRAGYGYTFGSGTRLTVV.

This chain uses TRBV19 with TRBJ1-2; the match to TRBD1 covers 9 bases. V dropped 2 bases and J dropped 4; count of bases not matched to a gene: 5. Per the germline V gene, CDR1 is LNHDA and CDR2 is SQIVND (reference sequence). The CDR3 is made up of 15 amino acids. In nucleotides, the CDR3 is TGTGCCAGTAGTATACTGGACAGGGGCCGCTATGGCTACACCTTC. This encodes CASSILDRGRYGYTF.

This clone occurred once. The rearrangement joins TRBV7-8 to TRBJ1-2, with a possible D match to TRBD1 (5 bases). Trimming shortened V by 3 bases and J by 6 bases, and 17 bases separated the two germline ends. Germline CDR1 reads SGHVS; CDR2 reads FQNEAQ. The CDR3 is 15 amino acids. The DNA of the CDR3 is TGTGCCAGCAGCTTCCACCTGGGGCCGGCACATGGCTACACCTTC. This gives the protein CASSFHLGPAHGYTF.

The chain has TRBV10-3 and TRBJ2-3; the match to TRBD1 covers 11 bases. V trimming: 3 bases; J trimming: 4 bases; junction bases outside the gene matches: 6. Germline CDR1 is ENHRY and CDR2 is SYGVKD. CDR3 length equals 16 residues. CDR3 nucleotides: TGTGCCATCAGTGACCTAGGACAGGGGGCGGCAGATACGCAGTATTTT. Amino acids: CAISDLGQGAADTQYF.

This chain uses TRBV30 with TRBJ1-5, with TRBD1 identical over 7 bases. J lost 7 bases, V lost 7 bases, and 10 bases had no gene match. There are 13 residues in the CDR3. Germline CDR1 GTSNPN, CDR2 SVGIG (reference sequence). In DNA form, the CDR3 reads TGTGCCTCCACCGGGACAGCAGGACAGCCCCAGCATTTT. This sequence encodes CASTGTAGQPQHF.

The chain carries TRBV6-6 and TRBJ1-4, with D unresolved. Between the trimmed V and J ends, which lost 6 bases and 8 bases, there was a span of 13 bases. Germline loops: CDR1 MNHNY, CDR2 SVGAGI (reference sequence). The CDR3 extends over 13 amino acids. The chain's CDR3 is CASSPLRSEKLFF. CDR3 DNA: TGTGCCAGCAGCCCCCTCCGGAGCGAAAAACTGTTTTTT.

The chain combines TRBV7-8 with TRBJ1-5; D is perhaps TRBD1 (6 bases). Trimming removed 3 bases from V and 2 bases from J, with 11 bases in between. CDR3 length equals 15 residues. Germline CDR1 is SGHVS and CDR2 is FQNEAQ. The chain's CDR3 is CASSLDSWGNQPQHF. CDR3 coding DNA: TGTGCCAGCAGCTTGGACAGTTGGGGCAATCAGCCCCAGCATTTT. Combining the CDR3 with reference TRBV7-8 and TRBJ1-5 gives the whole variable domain GAGVSQSPRYKVAKRGQDVALRCDPISGHVSLFWYQQALGQGPEFLTYFQNEAQLDKSGLPSDRFFAERPEGSVSTLKIQRTQQEDSAVYLCASSLDSWGNQPQHFGDGTRLSIL.

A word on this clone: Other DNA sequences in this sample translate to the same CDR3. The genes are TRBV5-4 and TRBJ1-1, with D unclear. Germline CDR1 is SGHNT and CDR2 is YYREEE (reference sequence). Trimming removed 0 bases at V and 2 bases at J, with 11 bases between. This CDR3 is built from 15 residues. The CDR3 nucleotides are TGTGCCAGCAGCTTGGGGCAAAACCCTAACACTGAAGCTTTCTTT. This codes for CASSLGQNPNTEAFF.

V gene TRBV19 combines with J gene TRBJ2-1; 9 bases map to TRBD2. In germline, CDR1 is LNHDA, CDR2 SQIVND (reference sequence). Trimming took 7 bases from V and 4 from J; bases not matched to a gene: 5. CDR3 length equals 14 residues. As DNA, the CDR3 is TGTGCCAGTAAGCTAGCGGGGAGTTACAATGAGCAGTTCTTC. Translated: CASKLAGSYNEQFF.

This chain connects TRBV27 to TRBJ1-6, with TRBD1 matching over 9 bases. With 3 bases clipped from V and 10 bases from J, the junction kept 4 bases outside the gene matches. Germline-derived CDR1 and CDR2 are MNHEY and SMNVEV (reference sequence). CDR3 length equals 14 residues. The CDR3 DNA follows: TGTGCCAGCAGTTTTGGGACAGGGAGCTCACCCCTCCACTTT. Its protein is CASSFGTGSSPLHF.

The CDR3: CASTQFSGVYNQPQHF. DNA of the CDR3: TGTGCCAGCACCCAGTTTTCGGGGGTGTACAATCAGCCCCAGCATTTT. The V call is TRBV27, the J call TRBJ1-5; D may be TRBD1 (5 bases). From germline, CDR1 is MNHEY and CDR2 SMNVEV (reference sequence). Trimming left V 7 bases short and J 3 bases short, with 19 bases between. This CDR3 contains 16 residues.

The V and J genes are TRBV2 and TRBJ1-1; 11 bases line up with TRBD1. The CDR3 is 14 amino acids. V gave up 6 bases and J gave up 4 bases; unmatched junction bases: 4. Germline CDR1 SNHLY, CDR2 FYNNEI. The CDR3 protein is CASRGTGGITEAFF. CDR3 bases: TGTGCCAGCAGGGGGACAGGGGGGATCACTGAAGCTTTCTTT. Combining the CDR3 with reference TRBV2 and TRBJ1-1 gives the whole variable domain EPEVTQTPSHQVTQMGQEVILRCVPISNHLYFYWYRQILGQKVEFLVSFYNNEISEKSEIFDDQFSVERPDGSNFTLKIRSTKLEDSAMYFCASRGTGGITEAFFGQGTRLTVV.

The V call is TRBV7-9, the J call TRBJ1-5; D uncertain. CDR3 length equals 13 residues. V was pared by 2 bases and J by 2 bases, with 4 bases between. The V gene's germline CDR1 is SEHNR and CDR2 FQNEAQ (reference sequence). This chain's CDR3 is CASSLSGNQPQHF. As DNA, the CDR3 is TGTGCCAGCAGCTTATCAGGCAATCAGCCCCAGCATTTT.

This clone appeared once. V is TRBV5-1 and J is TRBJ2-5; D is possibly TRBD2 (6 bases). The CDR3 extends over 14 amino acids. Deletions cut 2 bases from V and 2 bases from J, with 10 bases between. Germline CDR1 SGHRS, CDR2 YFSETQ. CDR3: CASSLWTKQETQYF. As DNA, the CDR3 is TGCGCCAGCAGCTTATGGACTAAACAAGAGACCCAGTACTTC.

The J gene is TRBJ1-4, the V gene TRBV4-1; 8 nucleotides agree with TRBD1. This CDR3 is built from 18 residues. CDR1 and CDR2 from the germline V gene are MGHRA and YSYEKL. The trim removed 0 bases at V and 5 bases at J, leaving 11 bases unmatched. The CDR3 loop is CASSQEGRGRKPNEKLFF. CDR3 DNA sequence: TGCGCCAGCAGCCAAGAGGGCAGGGGGCGGAAACCCAATGAAAAACTGTTTTTT.

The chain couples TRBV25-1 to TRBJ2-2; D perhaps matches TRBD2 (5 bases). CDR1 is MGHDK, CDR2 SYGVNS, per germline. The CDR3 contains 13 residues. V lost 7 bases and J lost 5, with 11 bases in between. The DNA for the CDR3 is TGTGCCAGCAAAGGCCCGGGGACCGGGGAGCTGTTTTTT. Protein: CASKGPGTGELFF.